Each of the 20 T cell receptor beta chains below was sequenced from the same sample in a study of shared clonotypes between healthy human individuals (dated by TCRdb to between 2020 and 2021). Libraries were built with the immunoSEQ multiplex PCR assay. What TCRdb holds here is the immuneACCESS table cut down to in-frame rearrangements. Part of the clones is not present; checked against another copy, under half of the missing clones reflect an unresolved V gene, and the others are unexplained. The sample table holds roughly 2.6 million clones, of which roughly nine tenths were seen once. The ten most abundant clones make up more than 0.12% of the sample. Sequencing was done on a sample of naive CD4+ T cells sorted from blood. In the paper's terms, the cell subset or site label means: CD45RA+ positively selected. The receptors come from a man aged 18-30 years in good health.

This rearrangement joins TRBV20-1 to TRBJ2-7; D is unclear. The CDR3 loop spans 8 amino acids. The ends were cut back, 5 bases at V and 7 bases at J, with 3 bases in the middle. Germline CDR1 reads DFQATT; CDR2 reads SNEGSKA (reference sequence). The CDR3 region is CSAPEQYF. The DNA of the CDR3 is TGCAGTGCTCCAGAGCAGTACTTC.

The V call is TRBV5-4, the J call TRBJ2-3; unclear D gene. The germline V gene encodes CDR1 SGHNT and CDR2 YYREEE (reference sequence). The CDR3 has 14 amino acids. V was trimmed by 1 base and J by 2 bases, leaving 8 bases between them. The CDR3 DNA sequence: TGTGCCAGCAGCTTGATACAGATCACAGATACGCAGTATTTT. Its translation is CASSLIQITDTQYF.

This sequence joins TRBV18 and TRBJ2-5; tentatively, D is TRBD1 (6 bases). CDR1 is KGHSH and CDR2 is LQKENI in the germline V gene. This CDR3 region has 14 residues. The ends were cut back, 0 bases at V and 8 bases at J, with 13 bases in the middle. The CDR3 DNA follows: TGTGCCAGCTCACCACCGAGGGGGTCCTATACCCAGTACTTC. Protein sequence: CASSPPRGSYTQYF.

V is TRBV25-1 and J is TRBJ2-3, with TRBD1 matching 7 bases. Germline loops: CDR1 MGHDK, CDR2 SYGVNS. CDR3 length: 14 amino acids. Trimming at V came to 6 bases and at J to 1 base, leaving 4 bases not matched to a gene. The CDR3 DNA sequence: TGTGCCAGCAGGGGGGACAGCCGCACAGATACGCAGTATTTT. It codes for CASRGDSRTDTQYF.

The J gene is TRBJ2-3, the V gene TRBV7-6; 13 positions match TRBD2. The CDR3 contains 19 residues. Unmatched junction bases numbered 7, after V lost 1 base and J lost 0 bases. CDR1 is SGHVS and CDR2 is FNYEAQ in the germline V gene. This CDR3 is CASSLGSRLAGGSTDTQYF. CDR3 sequence (DNA): TGTGCCAGCAGCTTAGGATCCCGACTAGCGGGGGGTAGCACAGATACGCAGTATTTT.

This clone was counted a single time. The CDR3 sequence: CASSSPGVLQTQYF. The CDR3 region has the DNA TGTGCCAGCAGCTCCCCCGGGGTTCTACAGACCCAGTACTTC. V is TRBV5-8 and J is TRBJ2-5, with a weak D call TRBD2 (5 bases). The CDR3 sequence is 14 residues long. The V end lost 3 bases, the J end lost 6 bases, and 15 bases lay between the germline ends. Germline V gives CDR1 SGHTS, CDR2 YDEGEE.

The rearrangement joins TRBV18 to TRBJ1-3; maybe TRBD1 (5 bases). Trimming cost V 3 bases and J 0 bases, with 9 bases left between them. CDR1 is KGHSH and CDR2 is LQKENI in the germline V gene. The CDR3 extends over 15 amino acids. This CDR3 reads CASSPTAVSGNTIYF. DNA for the CDR3: TGTGCCAGCTCACCGACAGCCGTCTCTGGAAACACCATATATTTT.

The V gene is TRBV25-1, the J gene TRBJ1-4; TRBD1 matches at 8 bases. Germline V gene sequence: CDR1 MGHDK, CDR2 SYGVNS. This CDR3 spans 13 amino acids. The V gene end was trimmed by 4 bases and the J gene end by 13 bases; junction bases not matched to a gene: 8. The CDR3 nucleotides are TGTGCCAGCAGTGGAGGGACAGGTACCGGACTGTTTTTT. Residues: CASSGGTGTGLFF. The variable domain in full, completed from reference TRBV25-1 and TRBJ1-4, reads EADIYQTPRYLVIGTGKKITLECSQTMGHDKMYWYQQDPGMELHLIHYSYGVNSTEKGDLSSESTVSRIRTEHFPLTLESARPSHTSQYLCASSGGTGTGLFFGSGTQLSVL.

This clone came up a few times. The J gene is TRBJ1-2, the V gene TRBV4-3, with no clear D. Trimming shortened V by 0 bases and J by 2 bases, and 16 bases separated the two germline ends. The CDR3 has 17 residues. CDR1 and CDR2 (germline): LGHNA, YSLEER. The CDR3 loop is CASSQDTHRQPNYGYTF. CDR3 in DNA: TGCGCCAGCAGCCAAGATACTCACAGACAACCGAACTATGGCTACACCTTC.

This chain joins TRBV5-1 and TRBJ2-2, with 10 bases aligning to TRBD2. Germline CDR1 and CDR2: SGHRS and YFSETQ. The junction had 10 bases not matched to a gene; V was cut back by 4 bases and J by 7 bases. There are 16 residues in the CDR3. The CDR3 sequence is CASSPALAGVIGELFF. Written as DNA, the CDR3 is TGCGCCAGCAGCCCGGCGCTAGCGGGAGTTATCGGGGAGCTGTTTTTT.

V usage is TRBV28 and J usage is TRBJ2-7; D is undetermined. Germline V gene data show CDR1 as MDHEN and CDR2 as SYDVKM. The V gene lost 7 bases and the J gene lost 0 bases, with 13 bases spanning the gap. CDR3 length: 14 amino acids. The CDR3 DNA reads as TGTGCCAGCATATCAACCGGGCCCTCCTACGAGCAGTACTTC. Protein: CASISTGPSYEQYF.

The CDR3 region has the DNA TGTGCCAGCCGATCCCTTCACCGGAACACTGAAGCTTTCTTT. This sequence encodes CASRSLHRNTEAFF. V usage is TRBV6-6 and J usage is TRBJ1-1; D call uncertain. The CDR3 has 14 residues. V gave up 8 bases and J gave up 1 base, with 14 bases separating them. The germline V gene encodes CDR1 MNHNY and CDR2 SVGAGI (reference sequence).

This clone was counted a single time. The chain uses TRBV5-1 and TRBJ2-3, with 7 bases fitting TRBD2. CDR3 length: 15 residues. CDR1 and CDR2 (germline): SGHRS, YFSETQ. Germline trimming cut 3 bases from V and 4 bases from J; bases unmatched to any gene: 8. The CDR3 nucleotides are TGCGCCAGCAGCTCGGGCGGGAGTACGCCAGATACGCAGTATTTT. Translating gives CASSSGGSTPDTQYF.

V is TRBV18 and J is TRBJ2-5, with 12 bases matching TRBD2. The CDR3 spans 17 residues. The V gene end was trimmed by 0 bases and the J gene end by 1 base; junction bases not matched to a gene: 3. CDR1 and CDR2 (germline): KGHSH, LQKENI. The CDR3 nucleotides are TGTGCCAGCTCACCACCTTGGACTAGCGGGACCCAAGAGACCCAGTACTTC. It codes for CASSPPWTSGTQETQYF.

Notes on this clone: This sample includes further DNA sequences coding for the same CDR3. V is TRBV5-1 and J is TRBJ1-1, with unresolved D. The ends were cut back, 0 bases at V and 2 bases at J, with 8 bases in the middle. The germline V gene encodes CDR1 SGHRS and CDR2 YFSETQ. The CDR3 is made up of 14 amino acids. CDR3 protein: CASSLEGGNTEAFF. The CDR3 coding sequence is TGCGCCAGCAGCTTGGAGGGCGGAAACACTGAAGCTTTCTTT.

The chain joins TRBV10-3 to TRBJ1-6; tentative D call: TRBD1 (6 bases). The V and J ends lost 5 bases and 5 bases respectively, with 10 bases between them. This CDR3 spans 14 amino acids. CDR1 is ENHRY, CDR2 SYGVKD, per germline. CDR3 protein: CAISPNRDNSPLHF. The CDR3 DNA reads as TGTGCCATCAGTCCAAACAGGGATAATTCACCCCTCCACTTT.

V and J are TRBV6-5 and TRBJ2-3, with D perhaps matching TRBD2 (6 bases). The CDR3 loop spans 15 amino acids. Germline V gives CDR1 MNHEY, CDR2 SVGAGI. Trimming pared 0 bases from V and 2 bases from J, leaving 9 bases between. CDR3: CASSYSLDYTDTQYF. CDR3 coding DNA: TGTGCCAGCAGTTACTCATTGGACTACACAGATACGCAGTATTTT.

The rearrangement joins TRBV4-1 to TRBJ1-3; 8 nucleotides line up with TRBD1. The V segment lost 3 bases and the J segment 4 bases; nucleotides outside the gene matches: 5. CDR1 is MGHRA, CDR2 YSYEKL, per germline. The CDR3 length is 15 residues. CDR3 amino acids: CASSHPPGGGNTIYF. The CDR3 nucleotides read TGCGCCAGCAGCCACCCCCCAGGGGGCGGAAACACCATATATTTT.

The V call is TRBV5-6, the J call TRBJ1-2; D is possibly TRBD1 (6 bases). The CDR3 has 14 residues. CDR1 SGHDT and CDR2 YYEEEE come from the germline V gene. V was trimmed by 7 bases and J by 4 bases, leaving 17 bases between them. CDR3 nucleotide sequence: TGTGCCAGCGCCCGGGGGTCAGGGGTCTATGGCTACACCTTC. Translation gives CASARGSGVYGYTF.

V gene TRBV5-1 combines with J gene TRBJ2-2, with 7 bases that match TRBD1. The V gene's germline CDR1 is SGHRS and CDR2 YFSETQ. The J segment lost 2 bases and the V segment lost 2 bases, leaving 3 bases of the junction unmatched. CDR3 size: 15 residues. The CDR3, as DNA: TGCGCCAGCAGCTTTACAGGGGTTAACACCGGGGAGCTGTTTTTT. Amino acid sequence: CASSFTGVNTGELFF.